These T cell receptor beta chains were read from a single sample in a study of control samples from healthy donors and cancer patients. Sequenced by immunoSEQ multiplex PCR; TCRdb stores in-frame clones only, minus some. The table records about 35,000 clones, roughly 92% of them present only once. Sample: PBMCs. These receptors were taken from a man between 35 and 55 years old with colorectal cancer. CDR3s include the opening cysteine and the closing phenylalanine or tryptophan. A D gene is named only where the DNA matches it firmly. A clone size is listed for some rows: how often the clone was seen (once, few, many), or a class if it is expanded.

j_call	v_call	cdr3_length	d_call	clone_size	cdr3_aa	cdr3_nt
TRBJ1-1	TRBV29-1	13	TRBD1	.	CSSEDPGGFKAFF	TGCAGCTCCGAAGATCCAGGGGGCTTTAAGGCTTTCTTT
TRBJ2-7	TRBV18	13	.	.	CASSPPTGYEQYF	TGTGCCAGCTCACCACCCACAGGCTACGAGCAGTACTTC
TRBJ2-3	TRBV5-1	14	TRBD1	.	CASSGDRGADTQYF	TGCGCCAGCAGCGGCGACAGGGGGGCAGATACGCAGTATTTT
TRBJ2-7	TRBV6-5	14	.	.	CASSPPLALDEQYF	TGTGCCAGCAGTCCCCCGTTGGCTTTGGACGAGCAGTACTTC
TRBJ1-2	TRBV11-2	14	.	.	CASSLGGVNYGYTF	TGTGCCAGCAGCCTAGGGGGGGTGAACTATGGCTACACCTTC
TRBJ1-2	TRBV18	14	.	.	CASSPTGATYGYTF	TGTGCCAGCTCACCGACTGGAGCCACCTATGGCTACACCTTC
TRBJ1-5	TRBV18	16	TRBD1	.	CASSPFTGGGNQPQHF	TGTGCCAGCTCACCCTTTACAGGGGGTGGCAATCAGCCCCAGCATTTT
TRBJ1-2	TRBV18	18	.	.	CASSLTTRDTKDNYGYTF	TGTGCCAGCTCACTCACTACAAGGGACACCAAAGATAACTATGGCTACACCTTC
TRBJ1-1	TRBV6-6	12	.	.	CASSYSSTEAFF	TGTGCCAGCAGTTACTCAAGCACTGAAGCTTTCTTT
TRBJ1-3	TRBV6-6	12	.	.	CASRDTGNTIYF	TGTGCCAGCAGAGACACAGGAAACACCATATATTTT
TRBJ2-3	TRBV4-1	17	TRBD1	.	CASSRKPGQARTDTQYF	TGCGCCAGCAGCCGGAAGCCGGGACAGGCCCGCACAGATACGCAGTATTTT
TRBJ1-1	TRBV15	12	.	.	CATAMGNTEAFF	TGTGCCACAGCGATGGGGAACACTGAAGCTTTCTTT
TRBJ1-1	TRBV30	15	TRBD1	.	CAKDRGSGLNTEAFF	TGTGCCAAGGACAGGGGGTCCGGATTGAACACTGAAGCTTTCTTT
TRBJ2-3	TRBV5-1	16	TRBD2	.	CASSISGGPPEGTQYF	TGCGCCAGCAGCATAAGCGGGGGGCCCCCAGAGGGTACGCAGTATTTT
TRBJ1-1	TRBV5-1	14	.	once	CASSFGGMNTEAFF	TGCGCCAGCAGCTTCGGGGGCATGAACACTGAAGCTTTCTTT
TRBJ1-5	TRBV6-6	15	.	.	CASSYIVSGYQPQHF	TGTGCCAGCAGTTACATAGTATCAGGGTATCAGCCCCAGCATTTT
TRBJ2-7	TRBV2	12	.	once	CASSGEPYEQYF	TGTGCCAGCAGTGGTGAACCCTACGAGCAGTACTTC
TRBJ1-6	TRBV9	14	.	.	CASSVTEGNSPLHF	TGTGCCAGCAGCGTTACAGAGGGGAATTCACCCCTCCACTTT
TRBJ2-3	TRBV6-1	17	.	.	CASSEEAGIKGTDTQYF	TGTGCCAGCAGTGAAGAGGCCGGGATTAAGGGCACAGATACGCAGTATTTT
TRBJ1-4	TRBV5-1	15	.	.	CASSFDGTSYEKLFF	TGCGCCAGCAGCTTCGACGGGACTTCGTATGAAAAACTGTTTTTT
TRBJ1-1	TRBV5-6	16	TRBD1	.	CASRPRQGARGTEAFF	TGTGCCAGCAGACCGCGACAGGGGGCGAGGGGCACTGAAGCTTTCTTT
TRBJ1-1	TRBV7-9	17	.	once	CASSPPVSSGPNTEAFF	TGTGCCAGCAGCCCACCGGTTTCATCGGGCCCGAACACTGAAGCTTTCTTT
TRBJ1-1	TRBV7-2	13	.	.	CASSGLLNTEAFF	TGTGCCAGCAGCGGCTTGTTGAACACTGAAGCTTTCTTT
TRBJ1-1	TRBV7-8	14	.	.	CASSLHDRYTEAFF	TGTGCCAGCAGCCTCCACGACAGATACACTGAAGCTTTCTTT
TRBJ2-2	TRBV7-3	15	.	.	CASSPGLTNTGELFF	TGTGCCAGCAGCCCCGGACTCACGAACACCGGGGAGCTGTTTTTT
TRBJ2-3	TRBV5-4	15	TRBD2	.	CASRGGLAGGDTQYF	TGTGCCAGCAGGGGGGGACTAGCGGGAGGAGATACGCAGTATTTT
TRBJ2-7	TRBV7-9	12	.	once	CASSFSSYEQYF	TGTGCCAGCAGCTTCAGCTCCTACGAGCAGTACTTC
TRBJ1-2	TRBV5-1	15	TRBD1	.	CASSSGQGYGYGYTF	TGCGCCAGCAGCTCCGGACAGGGGTACGGCTATGGCTACACCTTC
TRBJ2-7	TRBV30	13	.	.	CAWDKGLTYEQYF	TGTGCCTGGGATAAGGGGCTAACCTACGAGCAGTACTTC
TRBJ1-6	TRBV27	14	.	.	CASSPAGISSPLHF	TGTGCCAGCAGTCCCGCAGGGATCAGTTCACCCCTCCACTTT
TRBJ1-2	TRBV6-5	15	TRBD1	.	CASTRRQGEDYGYTF	TGTGCCAGCACTCGAAGGCAGGGGGAGGACTATGGCTACACCTTC
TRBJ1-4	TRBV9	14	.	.	CASSPQVQGEKLFF	TGTGCCAGCAGCCCCCAAGTCCAGGGTGAAAAACTGTTTTTT
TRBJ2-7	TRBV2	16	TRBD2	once	CASRRGLAGASYEQYF	TGTGCCAGCAGACGGGGACTAGCGGGGGCTTCGTACGAGCAGTACTTC
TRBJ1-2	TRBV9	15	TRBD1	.	CASSLSAAGGYGYTF	TGTGCCAGCAGCCTCTCGGCGGCAGGGGGCTATGGCTACACCTTC
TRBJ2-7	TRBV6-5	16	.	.	CASSFGHGKTSYEQYF	TGTGCCAGCAGTTTTGGGCACGGGAAGACCTCCTACGAGCAGTACTTC
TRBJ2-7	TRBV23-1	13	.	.	CARDTYKPYEQYF	TGCGCCAGGGACACCTATAAACCCTACGAGCAGTACTTC
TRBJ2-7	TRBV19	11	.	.	CASRDSYEQYF	TGTGCCAGTAGGGACAGCTACGAGCAGTACTTC
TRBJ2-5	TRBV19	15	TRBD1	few	CASSTTRTGGETQYF	TGTGCCAGTAGTACTACGCGGACAGGTGGAGAGACCCAGTACTTC
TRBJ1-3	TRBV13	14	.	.	CASSIGLQRNTIYF	TGTGCCAGCAGCATCGGGCTTCAACGGAACACCATATATTTT
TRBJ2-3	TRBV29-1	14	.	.	CSVEAETYTDTQYF	TGCAGCGTTGAGGCAGAAACATACACAGATACGCAGTATTTT
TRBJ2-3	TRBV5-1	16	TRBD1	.	CASSTTGTGLTDTQYF	TGCGCCAGCAGCACTACCGGGACAGGGTTAACAGATACGCAGTATTTT
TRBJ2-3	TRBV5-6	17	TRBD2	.	CASSLRGSGGSTDTQYF	TGTGCCAGCAGCTTGAGGGGTAGCGGGGGAAGCACAGATACGCAGTATTTT
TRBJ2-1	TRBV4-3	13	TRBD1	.	CASSQDPDRVKFF	TGCGCCAGCAGCCAAGATCCGGACAGGGTAAAGTTCTTC
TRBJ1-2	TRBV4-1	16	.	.	CASSQGPRTENYGYTF	TGCGCCAGCAGCCAAGGTCCTCGGACAGAGAACTATGGCTACACCTTC
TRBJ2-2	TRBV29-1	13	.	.	CSGMTANTGELFF	TGCAGCGGCATGACAGCGAACACCGGGGAGCTGTTTTTT
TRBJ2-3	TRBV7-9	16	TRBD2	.	CASSSIAGSRTDTQYF	TGTGCCAGCAGCAGTATAGCGGGGAGCCGCACAGATACGCAGTATTTT
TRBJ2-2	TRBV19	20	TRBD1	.	CASSMRDRWALDRNTGELFF	TGTGCCAGTAGTATGAGGGACAGATGGGCGTTAGATCGCAACACCGGGGAGCTGTTTTTT
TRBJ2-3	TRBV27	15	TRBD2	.	CASSARGRITDTQYF	TGTGCCAGCAGCGCGCGGGGGAGGATAACAGATACGCAGTATTTT
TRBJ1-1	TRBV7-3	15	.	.	CASSLTPGQGTEAFF	TGTGCCAGCAGCTTAACTCCGGGCCAGGGCACTGAAGCTTTCTTT